A selection of T cell receptor beta chains follows, all from one sample in a study of control samples from healthy donors and cancer patients. TCRdb's table, derived via immunoSEQ multiplex PCR, lists solely in-frame clones and lacks some. The sample lists around 50,000 clones; about 86% were seen once. The sequencing sample was made of PBMCs. The receptors come from a woman in her fifties or sixties with lung cancer. CDR3s include the opening cysteine and the closing phenylalanine or tryptophan. A D gene is named only where the DNA matches it firmly. Rows may omit the clone size; those that give it use once, few, many or a size class.

clone_size: NA
j_call: TRBJ1-6
d_call: NA
v_call: TRBV10-2
cdr3_length: 14
cdr3_nt: TGCGCCAGCAGCTTTGACAGCCCTCTATCACCCCTCCACTTT
cdr3_aa: CASSFDSPLSPLHF

clone_size: NA
j_call: TRBJ1-2
d_call: TRBD1
v_call: TRBV6-5
cdr3_length: 13
cdr3_nt: TGTGCCAGCAGCGTAGGACAGGTTTATGGCTACACCTTC
cdr3_aa: CASSVGQVYGYTF

clone_size: NA
j_call: TRBJ1-2
d_call: TRBD1
v_call: TRBV5-4
cdr3_length: 16
cdr3_nt: TGTGCCAGCAGCGGGAACAGGGGGCGTTTCTTCTATGGCTACACCTTC
cdr3_aa: CASSGNRGRFFYGYTF

clone_size: NA
j_call: TRBJ1-5
d_call: NA
v_call: TRBV5-4
cdr3_length: 13
cdr3_nt: TGTGCCAGCAGCGGGGAACCAGCTCAGCCCCAGCATTTT
cdr3_aa: CASSGEPAQPQHF

clone_size: NA
j_call: TRBJ2-1
d_call: NA
v_call: TRBV6-4
cdr3_length: 12
cdr3_nt: TGTGCCAGCAGTGGGACAGACAATGAGCAGTTCTTC
cdr3_aa: CASSGTDNEQFF

clone_size: NA
j_call: TRBJ1-2
d_call: NA
v_call: TRBV12-3/TRBV12-4
cdr3_length: 11
cdr3_nt: TGTGCCAGCAGTACAGGGTTCGGCTACACCTTC
cdr3_aa: CASSTGFGYTF

clone_size: NA
j_call: TRBJ2-7
d_call: NA
v_call: TRBV7-8
cdr3_length: 15
cdr3_nt: TGTGCCAGCAGCTTAGCGGGGGGCCTTTACTACGAGCAGTACTTC
cdr3_aa: CASSLAGGLYYEQYF

clone_size: NA
j_call: TRBJ1-2
d_call: TRBD1
v_call: TRBV2
cdr3_length: 17
cdr3_nt: TGTGCCAGCACGATACATTTATCCGGGACAGGGAACGATGGCTACACCTTC
cdr3_aa: CASTIHLSGTGNDGYTF

clone_size: NA
j_call: TRBJ2-2
d_call: NA
v_call: TRBV11-3
cdr3_length: 15
cdr3_nt: TGTGCCAGCAAAATCGGCCCTTTTAACACCGGGGAGCTGTTTTTT
cdr3_aa: CASKIGPFNTGELFF

clone_size: NA
j_call: TRBJ2-1
d_call: TRBD2
v_call: TRBV6-6
cdr3_length: 16
cdr3_nt: TGTGCCACTATAAACAGCGGGGGGCTTTACTACAATGAGCAGTTCTTC
cdr3_aa: CATINSGGLYYNEQFF

clone_size: once
j_call: TRBJ1-2
d_call: TRBD1
v_call: TRBV7-9
cdr3_length: 13
cdr3_nt: TGTGCCAGCAGCTCCACAGGGGTCGGTGGCTACACCTTC
cdr3_aa: CASSSTGVGGYTF

clone_size: NA
j_call: TRBJ1-6
d_call: TRBD1
v_call: TRBV28
cdr3_length: 18
cdr3_nt: TGTGCCAGCAGCCTAGGACAGGGGGTCAGGATCTCCTATTCACCCCTCCACTTT
cdr3_aa: CASSLGQGVRISYSPLHF

clone_size: NA
j_call: TRBJ1-3
d_call: TRBD1
v_call: TRBV3-1/TRBV3-2
cdr3_length: 16
cdr3_nt: TGTGCCAGCAGCCAGCTGACAGGGAACTCTGGAAACACCATATATTTT
cdr3_aa: CASSQLTGNSGNTIYF

clone_size: NA
j_call: TRBJ1-1
d_call: TRBD1
v_call: TRBV20-1
cdr3_length: 13
cdr3_nt: TGCAGTGCTAGTCAGCCAGGGGGGACTGAAGCTTTCTTT
cdr3_aa: CSASQPGGTEAFF

clone_size: NA
j_call: TRBJ1-5
d_call: NA
v_call: TRBV19
cdr3_length: 14
cdr3_nt: TGTGCCAGTAGTCGAGGGGGGTCCGGGCAGCCCCAGCATTTT
cdr3_aa: CASSRGGSGQPQHF

clone_size: NA
j_call: TRBJ1-1
d_call: TRBD1
v_call: TRBV7-2
cdr3_length: 14
cdr3_nt: TGTGCCAGCAGCTTTGTTCCGGGACAGGGGACAGCTTTCTTT
cdr3_aa: CASSFVPGQGTAFF

clone_size: NA
j_call: TRBJ2-5
d_call: TRBD1
v_call: TRBV28
cdr3_length: 14
cdr3_nt: TGTGCCAGCAGTCACGGGGACAGGGGAGAGACCCAGTACTTC
cdr3_aa: CASSHGDRGETQYF

clone_size: NA
j_call: TRBJ2-5
d_call: TRBD1
v_call: TRBV5-1
cdr3_length: 14
cdr3_nt: TGCGCCAGCAGCTTGCGAGACAGGGGAGAGACCCAGTACTTC
cdr3_aa: CASSLRDRGETQYF

clone_size: NA
j_call: TRBJ2-3
d_call: TRBD2
v_call: TRBV24-1
cdr3_length: 14
cdr3_nt: TGTGCCACCACCACGAGCGGGGGCGCAGATACGCAGTATTTT
cdr3_aa: CATTTSGGADTQYF

clone_size: NA
j_call: TRBJ2-2
d_call: TRBD2
v_call: TRBV19
cdr3_length: 18
cdr3_nt: TGTGCCAGTAATCCGGGACTAGCGGGGGGGCGCGGCACCGGGGAGCTGTTTTTT
cdr3_aa: CASNPGLAGGRGTGELFF

clone_size: NA
j_call: TRBJ2-7
d_call: NA
v_call: TRBV3-1/TRBV3-2
cdr3_length: 12
cdr3_nt: TGTGCCAGCAGCCGGAGCTCCTACGAGCAGTACTTC
cdr3_aa: CASSRSSYEQYF

clone_size: NA
j_call: TRBJ2-7
d_call: NA
v_call: TRBV27
cdr3_length: 11
cdr3_nt: TGTGCCAGCAGTTCCCACTACGAGCAGTACTTC
cdr3_aa: CASSSHYEQYF

clone_size: NA
j_call: TRBJ1-1
d_call: NA
v_call: TRBV20-1
cdr3_length: 12
cdr3_nt: TGCAGTGCTAGTTCCCCCAACACTGAAGCTTTCTTT
cdr3_aa: CSASSPNTEAFF

clone_size: once
j_call: TRBJ2-2
d_call: TRBD1
v_call: TRBV5-1
cdr3_length: 17
cdr3_nt: TGCGCCAGCAGCTTGGCCCCCGGGACAGGGGGAGCCGGGGAGCTGTTTTTT
cdr3_aa: CASSLAPGTGGAGELFF

clone_size: NA
j_call: TRBJ2-2
d_call: TRBD1
v_call: TRBV7-9
cdr3_length: 15
cdr3_nt: TGTGCCAGCAGCCACCGGACAGGGGGCACCGGGGAGCTGTTTTTT
cdr3_aa: CASSHRTGGTGELFF

clone_size: NA
j_call: TRBJ1-1
d_call: TRBD1
v_call: TRBV29-1
cdr3_length: 19
cdr3_nt: TGCAGCGCCGACCCGGGACAGGGGCCGCCGGGGGTTTTGGTTACTGAAGCTTTCTTT
cdr3_aa: CSADPGQGPPGVLVTEAFF

clone_size: NA
j_call: TRBJ1-1
d_call: NA
v_call: TRBV14
cdr3_length: 13
cdr3_nt: TGTGCCAGCAGCATCCGGGACTACACTGAAACTTTCTTT
cdr3_aa: CASSIRDYTETFF

clone_size: NA
j_call: TRBJ1-1
d_call: NA
v_call: TRBV6-2/TRBV6-3
cdr3_length: 13
cdr3_nt: TGTGCCAGCAGTTACTCGTCGTACACTGAAGCTTTCTTT
cdr3_aa: CASSYSSYTEAFF

clone_size: NA
j_call: TRBJ1-2
d_call: TRBD1
v_call: TRBV10-3
cdr3_length: 18
cdr3_nt: TGTGCCATCAGTGATGGGTCCCGACAGGGCCGAACGGGCTATGGCTACACCTTC
cdr3_aa: CAISDGSRQGRTGYGYTF

clone_size: NA
j_call: TRBJ2-3
d_call: TRBD1
v_call: TRBV6-2/TRBV6-3
cdr3_length: 16
cdr3_nt: TGTGCCAGCAGTCACCGGGACAGGGGGCGCACAGATACGCAGTATTTT
cdr3_aa: CASSHRDRGRTDTQYF

clone_size: once
j_call: TRBJ2-5
d_call: TRBD2
v_call: TRBV28
cdr3_length: 16
cdr3_nt: TGTGCCAGCAGTTTAGGGACGGGGGGGCGCCAAGAGACCCAGTACTTC
cdr3_aa: CASSLGTGGRQETQYF

clone_size: NA
j_call: TRBJ2-3
d_call: NA
v_call: TRBV18
cdr3_length: 15
cdr3_nt: TGTGCCAGCTCACCGATCGTAGGGTTGACAGATACGCAGTATTTT
cdr3_aa: CASSPIVGLTDTQYF

clone_size: NA
j_call: TRBJ1-1
d_call: NA
v_call: TRBV2
cdr3_length: 13
cdr3_nt: TGTGCCAGCAGCTTGGGGGGTGGCACTGAAGCTTTCTTT
cdr3_aa: CASSLGGGTEAFF

clone_size: NA
j_call: TRBJ2-5
d_call: NA
v_call: TRBV29-1
cdr3_length: 13
cdr3_nt: TGCAGCGTTGAGGGGCAGGGTGGGGAGACCCAGTACTTC
cdr3_aa: CSVEGQGGETQYF

clone_size: NA
j_call: TRBJ2-7
d_call: NA
v_call: TRBV2
cdr3_length: 12
cdr3_nt: TGTGCCAGCAGTGAGGTTAGCTACGAGCAGTACTTC
cdr3_aa: CASSEVSYEQYF

clone_size: NA
j_call: TRBJ1-2
d_call: NA
v_call: TRBV29-1
cdr3_length: 10
cdr3_nt: TGCAGCGTTGGGGACCCCGGCTACACCTTC
cdr3_aa: CSVGDPGYTF

clone_size: NA
j_call: TRBJ2-1
d_call: NA
v_call: TRBV20-1
cdr3_length: 14
cdr3_nt: TGCAGTGCTAGTGGAGAGGGGGTCTACAATGAGCAGTTCTTC
cdr3_aa: CSASGEGVYNEQFF